What follows are 12 T cell receptor beta chains derived from one specimen sequenced in a study of blood T cell repertoires in COVID-19 (dated by TCRdb to the early 2020s). Library preparation used the immunoSEQ multiplex PCR assay. This is the immuneACCESS table as TCRdb keeps it, with only in-frame sequences that have V and J called. A part of the clones is gone; compared with another copy, unresolved V genes explain less than half, and the rest is unexplained. This sample lists 150,000 to 200,000 clones; roughly 82% were detected once. Clones ranked in the top ten supply approximately 11% of the sample. Sequenced sample: PBMCs or T cells enriched from blood (not recorded which). The source of these receptors is a man aged 45-65 years who had recovered from COVID-19.

The rearrangement links TRBV6-6 to TRBJ2-7; no clear D gene. Germline values: CDR1 MNHNY, CDR2 SVGAGI (reference sequence). The CDR3 runs to 14 residues. With 7 bases removed from V and 1 base from J, the gap between germline ends came to 14 bases. The CDR3: CASNPSTRSYEQYF. Here the CDR3 DNA reads TGTGCCAGCAACCCCTCGACACGGTCCTACGAGCAGTACTTC.

V and J are TRBV14 and TRBJ1-1; 10 bases are shared with TRBD1. The CDR3 runs to 17 residues. The V gene end was trimmed by 2 bases and the J gene end by 3 bases; junction bases not matched to a gene: 9. Germline values: CDR1 SGHDN, CDR2 FVKESK. Written as DNA, the CDR3 is TGTGCCAGCAGCCAATCGGGACAGGGGTATTCGTACACTGAAGCTTTCTTT. This gives the protein CASSQSGQGYSYTEAFF. The full variable domain, rest sourced from reference TRBV14 and TRBJ1-1, is EAGVTQFPSHSVIEKGQTVTLRCDPISGHDNLYWYRRVMGKEIKFLLHFVKESKQDESGMPNNRFLAERTGGTYSTLKVQPAELEDSGVYFCASSQSGQGYSYTEAFFGQGTRLTVV.

The chain links TRBV7-9 to TRBJ2-6, with 7 nucleotides matching TRBD2. Germline-derived CDR1 and CDR2 are SEHNR and FQNEAQ (reference sequence). This CDR3 has 19 residues. V lost 5 bases, J lost 0 bases, and 13 bases stayed unmatched. The CDR3 DNA is TGTGCCAGCAGCCCAAAGGGGCCAGCGGGGATCTCTGGGGCCAACGTCCTGACTTTC. Protein product: CASSPKGPAGISGANVLTF.

V is TRBV3-1 (or the pseudogene TRBV3-2) and J is TRBJ2-7; TRBD2 agrees at 8 bases. Germline V gene sequence: CDR1 LGHDT, CDR2 YNNKEL (reference sequence). The V and J ends lost 0 bases and 3 bases, in that order; junction bases with no gene match: 7. The CDR3 length is 16 residues. The CDR3 here is CASSQDLVAGIYEQYF. The CDR3 DNA sequence: TGTGCCAGCAGCCAAGATTTGGTAGCGGGAATCTACGAGCAGTACTTC.

The chain joins TRBV3-1 (or the pseudogene TRBV3-2) to TRBJ1-5, with TRBD1 as a possible D gene (6 bases). Trimming removed 2 bases from V and 11 bases from J, with 25 bases in between. Germline CDR1 is LGHDT and CDR2 is YNNKEL (reference sequence). CDR3 length: 17 amino acids. The CDR3 region has the DNA TGTGCCAGCAGCCAAAGCGGGACGGGACACCGGGTGGGGTCCCAGCATTTT. This encodes CASSQSGTGHRVGSQHF.

The rearrangement links TRBV5-1 to TRBJ2-7; D gene unclear. The length of the CDR3 is 15 residues. From germline, CDR1 is SGHRS and CDR2 YFSETQ. V was cut by 0 bases and J by 3 bases, with 13 bases left in between. DNA for the CDR3: TGCGCCAGCAGCTTGGCAACCGGAGCCCACTACGAGCAGTACTTC. It translates to CASSLATGAHYEQYF.

V gene TRBV28 combines with J gene TRBJ2-7; 14 nucleotides line up with TRBD2. J gave up 6 bases and V 5 bases, and 6 bases lay outside the gene matches. Germline V gives CDR1 MDHEN, CDR2 SYDVKM. The length of the CDR3 is 15 residues. The DNA for the CDR3 is TGTGCCAGCAGTAGACTAGCGGGAGGGATAGGCGAGCAGTACTTC. This sequence encodes CASSRLAGGIGEQYF.

The chain links TRBV2 to TRBJ2-6, with D possibly being TRBD1 (7 bases). The length of the CDR3 is 16 residues. The V gene lost 11 bases and the J gene lost 0 bases, with 17 bases spanning the gap. The germline gives CDR1 SNHLY, CDR2 FYNNEI. CDR3 bases: TGTGCCTCTCAGGGGGGCCTCCTCTCTGGGGCCAACGTCCTGACTTTC. Residues: CASQGGLLSGANVLTF.

The chain has TRBV7-9 and TRBJ1-2, with D possibly matching TRBD1 (6 bases). This CDR3 is 14 amino acids long. Germline assignment: CDR1 SEHNR and CDR2 FQNEAQ (reference sequence). Trimming left V 4 bases short and J 5 bases short, with 14 bases between. CDR3 sequence (DNA): TGTGCCAGCAGCTACGAAGGGGGGGTTTATGGCTACACCTTC. The encoded protein is CASSYEGGVYGYTF.

The chain links TRBV4-1 to TRBJ1-5; D gene uncertain. Trimming removed 8 bases at V and 7 bases at J, with 18 bases between. CDR3 size: 14 residues. Germline V gene data show CDR1 as MGHRA and CDR2 as YSYEKL. DNA for the CDR3: TGCGCCAGCTCCCGGGAAGTGCAGAGACAGCCCCAGCATTTT. Amino acids: CASSREVQRQPQHF.

The sample holds one count of this clone. This chain joins TRBV11-3 and TRBJ2-6, with D unresolved. V lost 1 base, J lost 3 bases, and 4 bases lay in between. This CDR3 is 14 amino acids long. Germline V gene data show CDR1 as SGHNT and CDR2 as YENEEA. CDR3 amino acids: CASSLAVGANVLTF. The CDR3 nucleotides read TGTGCCAGCAGCTTAGCGGTTGGGGCCAACGTCCTGACTTTC.

The CDR3 nucleotides are TGTGCCAGCAGTGAAGTAGCGGGAGGGTACAATGAGCAGTTCTTC. Protein: CASSEVAGGYNEQFF. V gene TRBV6-1 combines with J gene TRBJ2-1, with 11 bases that match TRBD2. This CDR3 has 15 amino acids. The trim removed 1 base at V and 4 bases at J, leaving 0 bases unmatched. In germline, CDR1 is MNHNS, CDR2 SASEGT.